The present T cell receptor (beta chain) was sequenced within a study of T cells of healthy individuals (dated by TCRdb to about 2018). Inclusive of the bounding cysteine and phenylalanine, the CDR3 is 14 residues long. Of all the DNA, just the CDR3 is kept, 42 bases in frame from base 1. V trim: 3 bases; J trim: 4 bases; unmatched bases: 5. Taken from the germline V gene (reference sequence), the CDR1 and CDR2 loops are LNHDA and SQIVND. Comment on this clonotype: Its specific antigen is unknown. No qualities accompany the bases; no much larger clone lies one base away.

The library was generated by 5' RACE. Instrument on record: Illumina MiSeq. TCRdb trimmed the raw reads at Q25, called clones with MiXCR and kept productive beta chains. Under each unique CDR3 protein, matching rows form one entry showing the most common genes and DNA. The sample records 85,000 to 100,000 distinct CDR3 sequences, roughly a sixth of which are singletons. The ten largest clones represent 6.2% of the sample. In this chain, TRBV19 is recombined with TRBJ2-5; the junction holds 7 bases that match TRBD2. This receptor was taken from a human donor in good health. The DNA sequence reads TGTGCCAGTAGTATGGATGGGGAGGGAGAGACCCAGTACTTC. This encodes CASSMDGEGETQYF.